Each of the 29 T cell receptor beta chains below was sequenced from the same sample in a study of early T cells in non-severe SARS-CoV-2 infection. One entry per CDR3 protein, called by TCRdb with MiXCR from the 5' RACE reads. The repertoire holds 25,000 to 30,000 distinct CDR3 sequences, with roughly 4.2% as singletons. Sequences were obtained from whole blood. These receptors originate from an adult who was a healthcare worker with PCR-confirmed SARS-CoV-2 infection or an uninfected control (not recorded which).

By proportion, this clonotype is medium-sized. The V call is TRBV27, the J call TRBJ1-1; no clear D gene. This CDR3 region has 14 residues. V was pared by 6 bases and J by 0 bases, with 11 bases between. Germline CDR1 and CDR2: MNHEY and SMNVEV (reference sequence). As DNA, the CDR3 is TGTGCCAGCAGCCTAAGAAACATGAACACTGAAGCTTTCTTT. It specifies CASSLRNMNTEAFF.

The J gene is TRBJ1-1, the V gene TRBV3-1; D is possibly TRBD1 (5 bases). V lost 4 bases to trimming and J lost 7 bases, with 16 bases between them. The CDR3 runs to 14 residues. Germline-derived CDR1 and CDR2 are LGHDT and YNNKEL (reference sequence). This CDR3 is CASSPSGGEVEAFF. CDR3 bases: TGTGCCAGCAGCCCATCCGGGGGGGAAGTTGAAGCTTTCTTT.

This clonotype appeared many times. This rearrangement joins TRBV2 to TRBJ1-3; no clear D gene. Germline V gene sequence: CDR1 SNHLY, CDR2 FYNNEI. This CDR3 region has 17 residues. Trimming left V 5 bases short and J 4 bases short, with 21 bases between. CDR3 residues: CASSTSSGPRSGNTIYF. The CDR3 bases are TGTGCCAGCAGTACGTCCTCCGGGCCAAGGTCGGGAAACACCATATATTTT.

This clonotype was recorded a few times. DNA for the CDR3: TGCGCCAGCATCCCGTCCCCTGGGGAGACCCAGTACTTC. It encodes CASIPSPGETQYF. J is TRBJ2-5 and V is TRBV5-1; D remains unclear. Germline assignment: CDR1 SGHRS and CDR2 YFSETQ. V lost 6 bases to trimming and J lost 5 bases, with 14 bases between them. The CDR3 consists of 13 residues.

In this sample, this clonotype turned up many times. The V call is TRBV2, the J call TRBJ2-5; 7 bases fit TRBD1. V was clipped by 4 bases and J by 4 bases; unmatched bases: 3. Germline V gene data show CDR1 as SNHLY and CDR2 as FYNNEI. The CDR3 totals 13 residues. The CDR3 sequence is CASSGTGGETQYF. CDR3 DNA: TGTGCCAGCAGTGGGACAGGAGGAGAGACCCAGTACTTC.

This clonotype was found many times. The J gene is TRBJ2-1, the V gene TRBV18, with a tentative D call TRBD2 (5 bases). The germline gives CDR1 KGHSH, CDR2 LQKENI. The CDR3 has 16 residues. Trimming stripped 0 bases from V and 4 bases from J, with 13 bases between. The CDR3 loop is CASSPPKGVGYNEQFF. The CDR3 nucleotides are TGTGCCAGCTCACCACCGAAGGGAGTGGGGTACAATGAGCAGTTCTTC.

This clonotype was observed at least ten times. The CDR3: CSANDREGSYNEQFF. CDR3 in DNA: TGCAGTGCTAACGACCGGGAGGGCTCCTACAATGAGCAGTTCTTC. This rearrangement joins TRBV20-1 to TRBJ2-1; 8 bases are shared with TRBD2. Germline V lookup: CDR1 DFQATT, CDR2 SNEGSKA (reference sequence). The CDR3 runs to 15 residues. J gave up 0 bases and V 4 bases, and 5 bases lay outside the gene matches.

This clonotype was seen repeatedly, ten times or more. This sequence joins TRBV9 and TRBJ2-1; 12 bases agree with TRBD2. The CDR3 is 17 residues long. The germline V gene encodes CDR1 SGDLS and CDR2 YYNGEE. J was trimmed by 4 bases and V by 0 bases; bases with no gene match: 5. The CDR3 region has the DNA TGTGCCAGCAGCGTAGGAACTAGCGGGGGGATATACAATGAGCAGTTCTTC. Translated: CASSVGTSGGIYNEQFF.

Ten or more counts support this clonotype. The rearrangement uses TRBV2 and TRBJ2-1; weak D call: TRBD1 (6 bases). The V and J ends lost 4 bases and 4 bases respectively, with 23 bases between them. Germline assignment: CDR1 SNHLY and CDR2 FYNNEI. The CDR3 has 18 residues. CDR3 bases: TGTGCCAGCAGTGTATCCGACCCCCTCAGGGGAACATACAATGAGCAGTTCTTC. Protein sequence: CASSVSDPLRGTYNEQFF.

This clonotype appeared many times. The chain has TRBV5-6 and TRBJ1-5; the D is unclear. The germline CDR1 and CDR2 sequences are SGHDT and YYEEEE. V dropped 0 bases and J dropped 4 bases, with 11 bases sitting between them. The CDR3 is 15 amino acids. CDR3 residues: CASSLGSYPNQPQHF. CDR3 DNA sequence: TGTGCCAGCAGCTTGGGGTCATACCCTAATCAGCCCCAGCATTTT.

This clonotype occurred many times. This sequence joins TRBV12-3 or TRBV12-4 and TRBJ1-6; a possible D gene is TRBD1 (6 bases). This CDR3 has 13 amino acids. The V and J ends lost 5 bases and 12 bases respectively, with 14 bases between them. The CDR3 is CASSVGQPQPLHF. The CDR3, as DNA: TGTGCCAGCAGTGTCGGACAGCCCCAACCCCTCCACTTT.

At least ten counts were recorded for this clonotype. The chain joins TRBV20-1 to TRBJ2-7, with 10 bases fitting TRBD1. This CDR3 comprises 12 residues. Trimming removed 6 bases from V and 4 bases from J; junction bases left unmatched: 3. Germline-derived CDR1 and CDR2 are DFQATT and SNEGSKA (reference sequence). The CDR3 nucleotides are TGCAGTGCGGGGACAGGGGCGTACGAGCAGTACTTC. The encoded protein is CSAGTGAYEQYF.

This clonotype has more than one count but fewer than ten. This chain uses TRBV5-5 with TRBJ2-5; unclear D gene. The CDR3 sequence is 15 residues long. Germline V gene lookup returns CDR1 SGHKS and CDR2 YYEKEE (reference sequence). V shed 1 base and J shed 0 bases, with 10 bases lying between them. CDR3: CASSLRHQYQETQYF. The CDR3 bases are TGTGCCAGCAGCTTGAGACACCAATACCAAGAGACCCAGTACTTC.

This clonotype showed up many times. This rearrangement joins TRBV12-3 or TRBV12-4 to TRBJ1-1, with D perhaps TRBD1 (5 bases). The CDR3 has 13 amino acids. V lost 6 bases and J lost 4, with 12 bases in between. CDR3 amino acids: CASRPTVPTEAFF. The CDR3 nucleotides read TGTGCCAGCAGGCCGACAGTACCCACTGAAGCTTTCTTT.

A few counts support this clonotype. The chain carries TRBV29-1 and TRBJ2-3, with 9 bases identical to TRBD2. The CDR3 spans 15 residues. With 4 bases clipped from V and 5 bases from J, the junction kept 10 bases outside the gene matches. In germline, CDR1 is SQVTM, CDR2 ANQGSEA. CDR3 bases: TGCAGCGTTGTTTGGTGGCGGGAGGGACGAGATACGCAGTATTTT. Its protein product is CSVVWWREGRDTQYF.

There are many counts of this clonotype. The V gene is TRBV20-1, the J gene TRBJ2-1; D gene uncertain. V was clipped by 3 bases and J by 5 bases, with 8 bases between them. This CDR3 spans 12 amino acids. Germline CDR1 is DFQATT and CDR2 is SNEGSKA (reference sequence). The CDR3 bases are TGCAGTGCTAGCCAGTCACACAATGAGCAGTTCTTC. Amino acid sequence: CSASQSHNEQFF.

There are a few counts of this clonotype. J is TRBJ2-7 and V is TRBV5-1, with 8 bases identical to TRBD2. Germline CDR1 SGHRS, CDR2 YFSETQ. There are 14 residues in the CDR3. Trimming cost V 3 bases and J 0 bases; bases outside gene matches: 2. The CDR3 is CASSYSGVSYEQYF. The CDR3 DNA sequence: TGCGCCAGCAGCTATAGCGGGGTCTCCTACGAGCAGTACTTC.

V and J are TRBV6-2 or TRBV6-3 and TRBJ1-2; TRBD1 might be the D (6 bases). The germline CDR1 and CDR2 sequences are MNHEY and SVGEGT. This CDR3 is 14 amino acids long. Trimming pared 5 bases from V and 5 bases from J, leaving 15 bases between. CDR3 nucleotide sequence: TGTGCCAGCAGTCGCCGGGCAGGGACATATGGCTACACCTTC. Its translation is CASSRRAGTYGYTF.

In this sample, this clonotype turned up many times. V is TRBV12-5 and J is TRBJ1-2; D possibly corresponds to TRBD1 (6 bases). CDR3 length: 15 amino acids. Trimming left V 2 bases short and J 0 bases short, with 10 bases between. Looked up from germline, CDR1 is LGHNT and CDR2 is FRNRAP. The CDR3 bases are TGTGCTAGTGGTTTGAGACAGGCGACTAACTATGGCTACACCTTC. Its protein product is CASGLRQATNYGYTF.

This clonotype was seen at least ten times. The rearrangement uses TRBV5-5 and TRBJ2-1; tentative D call: TRBD1 (6 bases). The CDR3 sequence is 14 residues long. Trimming shortened V by 3 bases and J by 0 bases, and 7 bases separated the two germline ends. Germline V gives CDR1 SGHKS, CDR2 YYEKEE (reference sequence). The chain's CDR3 is CASSWDTSYNEQFF. CDR3 coding DNA: TGTGCCAGCAGCTGGGACACCTCCTACAATGAGCAGTTCTTC.

This clonotype was observed at least ten times. The rearrangement joins TRBV27 to TRBJ2-6; D is undetermined. Germline CDR1 reads MNHEY; CDR2 reads SMNVEV (reference sequence). This CDR3 is 17 amino acids long. The V gene lost 7 bases and the J gene lost 0 bases, with 16 bases spanning the gap. Here the CDR3 reads CASTQSGYLSGANVLTF. In nucleotides, the CDR3 is TGTGCCAGCACTCAGTCAGGTTACCTCTCTGGGGCCAACGTCCTGACTTTC.

This clonotype has at least ten counts. V and J are TRBV28 and TRBJ2-7; the match to TRBD2 covers 12 bases. With V trimmed by 7 bases and J by 7 bases, 11 bases remained unmatched. The germline CDR1 and CDR2 sequences are MDHEN and SYDVKM. The CDR3 length is 15 residues. The CDR3 sequence is CASTLGLAGSREQYF. The CDR3 bases are TGTGCCAGCACCCTAGGACTAGCGGGATCTCGGGAGCAGTACTTC.

This clonotype was seen ten or more times. The gene calls are TRBV5-1 and TRBJ1-6; D remains ambiguous. The CDR3 is 13 amino acids. V lost 0 bases, J lost 8 bases, and 6 bases lay in between. The germline V gene has CDR1 SGHRS and CDR2 YFSETQ. The CDR3 DNA reads TGCGCCAGCAGCTTGGATATGGATTCACCCCTCCACTTT. Residues: CASSLDMDSPLHF.

By share of the sample, this clonotype is medium-sized. The chain joins TRBV5-1 to TRBJ2-7; tentative D call: TRBD1 (6 bases). V dropped 4 bases and J dropped 7 bases, with 21 bases sitting between them. The CDR3 is made up of 15 amino acids. Per the germline V gene, CDR1 is SGHRS and CDR2 is YFSETQ. CDR3 DNA sequence: TGCGCCAGCAGCCCCTGGGGGCAGGGGATAGGGGAGCAGTACTTC. Amino acid sequence: CASSPWGQGIGEQYF.

The J gene is TRBJ2-5, the V gene TRBV7-9; TRBD2 matches 9 bases. Germline values: CDR1 SEHNR, CDR2 FQNEAQ (reference sequence). V shed 5 bases and J 4 bases; nucleotides not matched to a gene: 11. The CDR3 covers 16 residues. The CDR3 loop is CASSPNSGSYGETQYF. CDR3 bases: TGTGCCAGCAGCCCCAATAGCGGGAGCTACGGAGAGACCCAGTACTTC.

The gene calls are TRBV20-1 and TRBJ2-7; D tentatively fits TRBD1 or TRBD2 (7 bases each). The ends were cut back, 0 bases at V and 8 bases at J, with 17 bases in the middle. In germline, CDR1 is DFQATT, CDR2 SNEGSKA (reference sequence). The CDR3 sequence is 14 residues long. CDR3 DNA sequence: TGCAGTGCTAGAGAGGGAGGGACAGCTGGAAAGCAGTACTTC. This codes for CSAREGGTAGKQYF.

A few counts support this clonotype. The chain combines TRBV6-6 with TRBJ1-5; D gene uncertain. CDR3 length: 13 amino acids. Germline values: CDR1 MNHNY, CDR2 SVGAGI (reference sequence). V lost 6 bases and J lost 6, with 12 bases in between. Here the CDR3 reads CASRPLRSQPQHF. The CDR3 nucleotides are TGTGCCAGCAGGCCCTTACGAAGTCAGCCCCAGCATTTT.

The CDR3 reads CASRAIFGGARDKNTGELFF. The DNA of the CDR3 is TGCGCCAGCAGGGCCATTTTCGGGGGGGCCCGCGATAAGAACACCGGGGAGCTGTTTTTT. The chain couples TRBV4-1 to TRBJ2-2; 8 bases map to TRBD2. Germline assignment: CDR1 MGHRA and CDR2 YSYEKL. The CDR3 runs to 20 residues. Unmatched junction bases numbered 19, after V lost 6 bases and J lost 1 base.

This clonotype was counted ten times or more. This chain links TRBV5-1 with TRBJ2-1, with D tentatively TRBD1 (5 bases). Between the trimmed V and J ends, which lost 0 bases and 3 bases, there was a span of 10 bases. The CDR3 covers 15 residues. Germline-derived CDR1 and CDR2 are SGHRS and YFSETQ. CDR3 bases: TGCGCCAGCAGCTTGGGGGGCAGCCTCTACAATGAGCAGTTCTTC. Protein sequence: CASSLGGSLYNEQFF.